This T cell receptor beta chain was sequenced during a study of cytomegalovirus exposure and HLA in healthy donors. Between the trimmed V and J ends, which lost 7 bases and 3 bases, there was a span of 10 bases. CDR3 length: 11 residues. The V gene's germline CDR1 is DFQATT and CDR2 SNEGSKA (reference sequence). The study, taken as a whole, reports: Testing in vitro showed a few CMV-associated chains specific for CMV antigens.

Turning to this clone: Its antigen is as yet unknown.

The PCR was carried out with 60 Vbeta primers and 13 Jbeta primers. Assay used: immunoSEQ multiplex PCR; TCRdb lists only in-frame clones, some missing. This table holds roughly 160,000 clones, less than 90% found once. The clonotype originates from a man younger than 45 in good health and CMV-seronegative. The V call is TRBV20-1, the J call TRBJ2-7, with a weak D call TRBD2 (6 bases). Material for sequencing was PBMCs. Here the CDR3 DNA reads TGCAGTGTATTGGGGGGCTACGAGCAGTACTTC. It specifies CSVLGGYEQYF.